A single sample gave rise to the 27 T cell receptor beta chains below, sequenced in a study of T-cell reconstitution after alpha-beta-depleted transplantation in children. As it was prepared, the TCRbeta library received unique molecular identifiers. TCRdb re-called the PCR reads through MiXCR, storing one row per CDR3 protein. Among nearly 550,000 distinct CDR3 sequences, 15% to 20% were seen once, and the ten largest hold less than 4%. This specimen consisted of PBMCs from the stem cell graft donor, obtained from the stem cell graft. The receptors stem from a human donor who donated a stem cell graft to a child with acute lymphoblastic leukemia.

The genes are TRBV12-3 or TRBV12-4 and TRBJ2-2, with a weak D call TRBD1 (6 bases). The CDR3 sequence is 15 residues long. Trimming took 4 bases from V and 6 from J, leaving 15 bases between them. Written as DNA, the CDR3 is TGTGCCAGCAGTTCCAGGGAACAGGGATCCGGGGAGCTGTTTTTT. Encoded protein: CASSSREQGSGELFF.

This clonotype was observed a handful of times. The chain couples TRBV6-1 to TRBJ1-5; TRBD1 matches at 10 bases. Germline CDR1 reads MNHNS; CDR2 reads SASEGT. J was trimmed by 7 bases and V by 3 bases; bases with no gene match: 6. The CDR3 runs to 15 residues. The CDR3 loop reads CASSDPGQGRQPQHF. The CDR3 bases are TGTGCCAGCAGTGACCCGGGACAGGGGAGGCAGCCCCAGCATTTT.

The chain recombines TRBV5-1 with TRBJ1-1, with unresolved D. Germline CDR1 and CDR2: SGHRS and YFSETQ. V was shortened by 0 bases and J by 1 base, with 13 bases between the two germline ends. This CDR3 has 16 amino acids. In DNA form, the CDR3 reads TGCGCCAGCAGCTTGGCACAGAGGAGCGGGAACACTGAAGCTTTCTTT. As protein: CASSLAQRSGNTEAFF.

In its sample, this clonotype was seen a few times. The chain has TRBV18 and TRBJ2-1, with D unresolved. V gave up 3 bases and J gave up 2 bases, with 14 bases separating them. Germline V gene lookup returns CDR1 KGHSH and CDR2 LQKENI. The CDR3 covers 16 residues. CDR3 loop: CASSPQSLGTYNEQFF. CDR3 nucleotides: TGTGCCAGCTCACCGCAATCCTTGGGGACCTACAATGAGCAGTTCTTC.

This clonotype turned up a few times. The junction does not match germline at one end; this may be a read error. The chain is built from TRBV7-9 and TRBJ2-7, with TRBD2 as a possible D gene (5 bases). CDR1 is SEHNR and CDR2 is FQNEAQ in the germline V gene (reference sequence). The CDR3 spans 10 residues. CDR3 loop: CASSRDMRVF. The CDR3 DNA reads TGTGCCAGCAGCCGCGACATGAGGGTCTTC.

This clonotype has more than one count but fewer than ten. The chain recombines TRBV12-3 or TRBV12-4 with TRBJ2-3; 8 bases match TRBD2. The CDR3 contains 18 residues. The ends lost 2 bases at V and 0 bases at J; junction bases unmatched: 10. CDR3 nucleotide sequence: TGTGCCAGCAGTTTACTAGGTAGACTAGCGCAAAGCACAGATACGCAGTATTTT. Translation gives CASSLLGRLAQSTDTQYF.

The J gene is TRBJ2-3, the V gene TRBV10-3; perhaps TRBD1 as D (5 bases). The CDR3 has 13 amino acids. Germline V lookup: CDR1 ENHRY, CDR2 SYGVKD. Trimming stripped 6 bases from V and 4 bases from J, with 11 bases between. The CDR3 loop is CAIRLDSPDTQYF. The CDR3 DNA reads TGTGCCATCAGGCTCGACAGCCCAGATACGCAGTATTTT.

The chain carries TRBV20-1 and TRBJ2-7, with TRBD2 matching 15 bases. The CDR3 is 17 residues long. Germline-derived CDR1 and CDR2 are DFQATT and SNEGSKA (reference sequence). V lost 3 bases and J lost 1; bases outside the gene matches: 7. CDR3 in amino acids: CSARSGLAGGGSYEQYF. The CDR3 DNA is TGCAGTGCTAGGTCAGGACTAGCGGGAGGGGGTTCCTACGAGCAGTACTTC.

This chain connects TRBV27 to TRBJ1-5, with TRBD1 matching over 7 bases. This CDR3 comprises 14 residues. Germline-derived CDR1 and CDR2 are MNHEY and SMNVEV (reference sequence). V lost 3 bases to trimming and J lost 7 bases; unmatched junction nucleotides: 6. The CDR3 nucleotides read TGTGCCAGCAGTTTCCAGGGGGACCGGCAGCCCCAGCATTTT. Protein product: CASSFQGDRQPQHF.

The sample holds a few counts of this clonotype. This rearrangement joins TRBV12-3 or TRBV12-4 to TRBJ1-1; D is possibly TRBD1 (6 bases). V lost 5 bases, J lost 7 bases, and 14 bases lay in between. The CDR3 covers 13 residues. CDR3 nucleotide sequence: TGTGCCAGCAGTCCCGGGACAAGTTTTGAAGCTTTCTTT. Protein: CASSPGTSFEAFF.

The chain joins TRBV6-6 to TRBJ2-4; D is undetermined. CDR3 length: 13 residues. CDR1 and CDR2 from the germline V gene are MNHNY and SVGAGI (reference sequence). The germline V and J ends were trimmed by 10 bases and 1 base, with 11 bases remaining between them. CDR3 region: CATETEAKNIQYF. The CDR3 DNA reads TGTGCCACCGAAACGGAGGCCAAAAACATTCAGTACTTC.

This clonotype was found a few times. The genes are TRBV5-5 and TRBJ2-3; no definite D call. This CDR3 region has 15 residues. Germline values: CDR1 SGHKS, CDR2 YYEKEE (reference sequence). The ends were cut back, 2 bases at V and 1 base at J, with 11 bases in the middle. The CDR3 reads CASSFLALGTDTQYF. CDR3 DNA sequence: TGTGCCAGCAGCTTTTTGGCCCTTGGCACAGATACGCAGTATTTT.

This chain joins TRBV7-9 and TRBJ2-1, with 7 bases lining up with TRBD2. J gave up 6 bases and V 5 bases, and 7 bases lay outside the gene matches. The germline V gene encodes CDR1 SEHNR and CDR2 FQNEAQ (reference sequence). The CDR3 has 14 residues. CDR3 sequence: CASSPWTRPNEQFF. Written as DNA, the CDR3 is TGTGCCAGCAGCCCTTGGACTAGACCCAATGAGCAGTTCTTC.

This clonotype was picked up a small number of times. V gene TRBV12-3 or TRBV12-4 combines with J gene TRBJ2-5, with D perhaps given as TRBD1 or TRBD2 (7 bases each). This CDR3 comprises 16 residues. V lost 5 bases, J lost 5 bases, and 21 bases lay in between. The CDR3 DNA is TGTGCCAGCAGTGGTGGAAGAACAGGGGAGGGGGAGACCCAGTACTTC. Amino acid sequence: CASSGGRTGEGETQYF.

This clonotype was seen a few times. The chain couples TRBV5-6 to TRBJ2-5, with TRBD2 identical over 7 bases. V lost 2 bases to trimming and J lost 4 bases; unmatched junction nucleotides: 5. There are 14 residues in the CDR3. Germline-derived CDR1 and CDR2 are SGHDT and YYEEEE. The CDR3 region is CASSFSREGETQYF. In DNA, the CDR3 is TGTGCCAGCAGCTTTTCCAGGGAGGGAGAGACCCAGTACTTC.

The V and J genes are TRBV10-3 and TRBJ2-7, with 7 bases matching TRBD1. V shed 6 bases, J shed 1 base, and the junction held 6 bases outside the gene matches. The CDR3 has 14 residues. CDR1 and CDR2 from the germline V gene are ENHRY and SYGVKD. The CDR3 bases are TGTGCCATCAGCCGGACAGGAGTTTCCTACGAGCAGTACTTC. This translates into CAISRTGVSYEQYF.

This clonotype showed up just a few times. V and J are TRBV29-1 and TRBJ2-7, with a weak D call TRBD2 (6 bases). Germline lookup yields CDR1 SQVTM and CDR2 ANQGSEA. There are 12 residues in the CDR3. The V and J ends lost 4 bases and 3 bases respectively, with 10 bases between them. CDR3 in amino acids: CSVAGEDYEQYF. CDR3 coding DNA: TGCAGCGTTGCGGGGGAGGACTACGAGCAGTACTTC.

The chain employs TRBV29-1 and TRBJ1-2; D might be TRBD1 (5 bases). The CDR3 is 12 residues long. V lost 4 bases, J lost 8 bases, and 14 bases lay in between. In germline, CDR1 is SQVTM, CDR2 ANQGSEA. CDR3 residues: CSVAQVVDGYTF. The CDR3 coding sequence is TGCAGCGTTGCACAGGTGGTGGACGGCTACACCTTC.

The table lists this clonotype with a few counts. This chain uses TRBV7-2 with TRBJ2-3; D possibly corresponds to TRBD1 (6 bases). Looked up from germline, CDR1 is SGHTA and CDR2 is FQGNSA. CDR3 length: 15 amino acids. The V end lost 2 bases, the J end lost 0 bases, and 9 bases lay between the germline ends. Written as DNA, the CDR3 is TGTGCCAGCAGCTTACAGAGGGGGAGCACAGATACGCAGTATTTT. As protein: CASSLQRGSTDTQYF.

The CDR3 nucleotides are TGCGCCAGCAGCAGCGGGACAGGGAGGCATGGCTACACCTTC. Amino acids: CASSSGTGRHGYTF. This chain connects TRBV5-1 to TRBJ1-2, with 9 bases fitting TRBD1. Germline-derived CDR1 and CDR2 are SGHRS and YFSETQ. The CDR3 is 14 residues long. The ends lost 4 bases at V and 6 bases at J; junction bases unmatched: 7.

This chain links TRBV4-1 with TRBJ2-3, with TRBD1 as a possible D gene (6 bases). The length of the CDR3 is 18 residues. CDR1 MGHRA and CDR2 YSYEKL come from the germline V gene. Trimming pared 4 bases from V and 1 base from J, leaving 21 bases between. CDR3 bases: TGCGCCAGCAGCCGTCGGGCCCACAGGGAAGTTGGCACAGATACGCAGTATTTT. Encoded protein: CASSRRAHREVGTDTQYF.

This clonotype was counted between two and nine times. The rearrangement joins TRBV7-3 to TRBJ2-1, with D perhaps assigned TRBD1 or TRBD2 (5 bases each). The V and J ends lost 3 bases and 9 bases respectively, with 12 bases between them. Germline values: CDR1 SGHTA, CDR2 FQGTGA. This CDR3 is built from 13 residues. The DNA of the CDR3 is TGTGCCAGCAGCTTGGGGACGGACGGTGAGCAGTTCTTC. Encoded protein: CASSLGTDGEQFF. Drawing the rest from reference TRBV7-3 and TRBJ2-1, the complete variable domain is GAGVSQTPSNKVTEKGKYVELRCDPISGHTALYWYRQSLGQGPEFLIYFQGTGAADDSGLPNDRFFAVRPEGSVSTLKIQRTERGDSAVYLCASSLGTDGEQFFGPGTRLTVL.

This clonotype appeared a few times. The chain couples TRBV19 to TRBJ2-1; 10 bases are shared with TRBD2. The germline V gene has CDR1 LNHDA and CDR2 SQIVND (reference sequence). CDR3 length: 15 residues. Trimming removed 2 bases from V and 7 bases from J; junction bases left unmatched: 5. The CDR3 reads CASSIIAGGGNEQFF. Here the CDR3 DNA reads TGTGCCAGTAGTATAATAGCGGGAGGAGGTAATGAGCAGTTCTTC.

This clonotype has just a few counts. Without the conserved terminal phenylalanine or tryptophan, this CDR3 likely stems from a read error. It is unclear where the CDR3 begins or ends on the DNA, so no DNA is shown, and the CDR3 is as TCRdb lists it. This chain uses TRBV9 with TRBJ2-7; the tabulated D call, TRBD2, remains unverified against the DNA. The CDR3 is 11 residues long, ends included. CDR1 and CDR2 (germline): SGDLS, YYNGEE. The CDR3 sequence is CASSDGTSVYL.

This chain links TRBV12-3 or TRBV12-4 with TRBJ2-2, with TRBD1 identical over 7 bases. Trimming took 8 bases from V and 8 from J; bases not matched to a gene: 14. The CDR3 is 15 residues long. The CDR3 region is CASFFSDRSRGELFF. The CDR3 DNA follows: TGTGCCAGCTTCTTTTCGGACAGGTCGAGAGGGGAGCTGTTTTTT.

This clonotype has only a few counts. Here the CDR3 reads CASSEGGIEQYF. CDR3 nucleotide sequence: TGTGCCAGCAGCGAGGGCGGCATCGAGCAGTACTTC. The J gene is TRBJ2-7, the V gene TRBV9, with no clear D. CDR1 and CDR2 from the germline V gene are SGDLS and YYNGEE. This CDR3 spans 12 amino acids. The V and J ends lost 3 bases and 6 bases respectively, with 10 bases between them.

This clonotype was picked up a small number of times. As DNA, the CDR3 is TGTGCCAGCAGCTTCTACAGTTCGACCGGGGAGCTGTTTTTT. It is translated as CASSFYSSTGELFF. The chain carries TRBV5-5 and TRBJ2-2, with unresolved D. The V gene lost 2 bases and the J gene lost 5 bases, with 10 bases spanning the gap. The CDR3 sequence is 14 residues long. Germline values: CDR1 SGHKS, CDR2 YYEKEE (reference sequence).